The rows below give T cell receptor beta chains drawn from one sample of a study of tumor-infiltrating lymphocytes in primary liver carcinoma. TCRdb re-analysed the multiplex PCR reads in MiXCR, keeping a single row per CDR3 protein. This sample has fewer than 350,000 distinct CDR3 sequences, with 65% found just once. The sequenced material came from peripheral blood. The receptors shown here come from a man aged 40-55 years with primary liver carcinoma and hepatitis B virus infection. Both conserved end residues are trimmed from each CDR3.

>TRBJ2-3|TRBV5-1
ASTFAATSTDTQY
>TRBJ2-1|TRBV29-1
SVDVQGDYNNEQF
>TRBJ2-1|TRBV5-1
ARTSGLAGRGRDNEQF
>TRBJ1-5|TRBV6-1
ASTYTGGNQPQH
>TRBJ2-3|TRBV6-1
ASGPQGTGTQY
>TRBJ2-1|TRBV11-1
VSSRTSGYNGQF
>TRBJ2-3|TRBV6-1
ASSGRDKGRTDTQY
>TRBJ2-7|TRBV6-1
ASSEQDRFYEQY
>TRBJ2-7|TRBV29-1
SVEFTQGKVD
>TRBJ2-3|TRBV29-1
SVTGDRGQDTQY
>.|TRBV28
ASSIGQGREQF
>TRBJ1-6|TRBV10-3
AISELGTLNSPLH
>TRBJ1-1|TRBV16
ASSQNDRGVNTEAF
>TRBJ2-5|TRBV5-4
ASSLNGNCQETQY
>TRBJ1-4|TRBV29-1
SSSVEGGEKLF
>TRBJ2-7|TRBV12-3/TRBV12-4
ASSLSVGTSSYEQC
>TRBJ2-7|TRBV6-2/TRBV6-3
ASSLRDGSYEQY
>TRBJ2-7|TRBV14
TSSTISGLGASGRPFIPYEQY
>TRBJ2-5|TRBV5-1
ASSPGQGVETQY
>TRBJ1-5|TRBV28
ASSPGPGNQPQH
>TRBJ2-4|TRBV6-2/TRBV6-3
ASSYSRRGAKNIQY
>TRBJ2-5|TRBV28
ASSLSRRRGQETQY
>TRBJ1-1|TRBV12-3/TRBV12-4
ASSLQGLDTEAF
>TRBJ2-1|TRBV29-1
SVANRGWDRQNVQF
>TRBJ2-1|TRBV4-3
ANSQDPASSGIASYNEQF
>TRBJ2-1|TRBV6-1
ASSETGGAYNEQF
>TRBJ2-7|TRBV7-9
ASGRSAVGPEQY
>TRBJ1-2|TRBV7-9
ASSLGPGGTYDYT
>TRBJ1-3|TRBV11-2
ASNTTGDSGNTIY
>TRBJ2-1|TRBV10-3
AISVSGLAGDKNEQF
>TRBJ2-7|TRBV11-1
VSSPVWRGDQQY
>TRBJ2-1|TRBV29-1
SVGKGTLYERF
>TRBJ2-7|TRBV29-1
SVRTGASGEQY
>TRBJ1-6|TRBV6-4
VSSDGANSPLH
>TRBJ2-7|TRBV11-2
ASSLGQTYKQY
>TRBJ1-5|TRBV4-1
ASSHSSGTAVGNNQPQH
>TRBJ1-5|TRBV7-9
ASSREGTTNQPQH
>TRBJ2-7|TRBV6-1
ASSGETGATYEQY
>TRBJ2-1|TRBV2
ASTGQGVGNEQF
>TRBJ1-2|TRBV12-3/TRBV12-4
ASSQREDGYT
>TRBJ1-2|TRBV28
ASRPTGEGYT
>TRBJ2-7|TRBV11-3
ASSNTGLSCEQY
>TRBJ2-3|TRBV4-3
ASSQVIARPDTQY
>TRBJ1-2|TRBV12-3/TRBV12-4
ACTSQKANYGYT
>TRBJ2-1|TRBV5-6
ASSAPPTDEHF
>TRBJ1-1|TRBV6-5
ASSPGTLVGAF
>TRBJ1-1|TRBV4-2
ASSQGAGQEGGEAF
>TRBJ2-2|TRBV5-6
ASSLDPFNVGGLF
>TRBJ2-1|TRBV12-3/TRBV12-4
ASRKRDDSPNERF
>TRBJ2-7|TRBV11-2
ASSLISAESYEQY
>TRBJ2-7|TRBV11-3
ASSQADGSYEQY
>TRBJ2-3|TRBV11-2
ASSPLWTSGSTDTQY
>TRBJ2-2|TRBV4-2
ASSQSSGNTGGLF
>TRBJ2-2|TRBV7-9
ASSPARAGTGELF
>TRBJ2-2|TRBV28
ASSSGLAGGSTGELF